This paragraph covers one TCR beta chain sequence. As originally analysed: Cell counts per sample came from amplifying reference gene primers. Using immunoSEQ multiplex PCR, the repertoire was profiled, and TCRdb retains in-frame clones only, with some absent. The V and J calls and clone size come from that table; D and trimming were worked out from the DNA. The sample carries around 290,000 clones, roughly 91% recorded once. The CDR3 length is 17 residues. V lost 1 base to trimming and J lost 0 bases, with 16 bases between them. CDR1 and CDR2 from the germline V gene are GTSNPN and SVGIG (reference sequence). The data derive from a study of blood T cell repertoires in COVID-19. The study recruited people aged about 18 to 89 years across some 23 US areas. Clinical history as reported by participants underpinned cohort assignment.

The TCR was taken from a woman aged 55-69 years in a cohort exposed to, infected with or recovered from COVID-19 (not recorded which). Sequenced: PBMCs or T cells enriched from blood (not recorded which). V gene TRBV30 combines with J gene TRBJ1-5; a possible D gene is TRBD1 (6 bases). In DNA, the CDR3 is TGTGCCTGGAGTGACAGGGCTGGGACCTATAGCAATCAGCCCCAGCATTTT. Protein: CAWSDRAGTYSNQPQHF.